One TCR beta chain is described in this entry. The antigen remains undetermined. This entry is derived from a study of blood T cells in healthy people across ages. Then a second PCR, running about 6 to 11 cycles, was carried out with a sample-barcoded 5' primer and a J-beta primer mix. TCRdb independently ran MiXCR on the 5' RACE reads; one entry per CDR3 protein. Among almost 800,000 distinct CDR3 sequences, roughly 60% were seen once, and the ten largest hold approximately 23%. With 0 bases removed from V and 3 bases from J, the gap between germline ends came to 14 bases. Germline V gene lookup returns CDR1 LNHNV and CDR2 YYDKDF (reference sequence). The CDR3 has 16 residues. Overall study findings and caveats: The diversity estimates, figures obtained from one million T cells, were considered underestimates.

The genes are TRBV15 and TRBJ2-5, with a weak D call TRBD2 (6 bases). Sequencing input: blood. The origin of this receptor is a man aged 25 to 40 in good health. The CDR3 nucleotides are TGTGCCACCAGCAGAGATATTTCTAGCGTAAAAGAGACCCAGTACTTC. Its translation is CATSRDISSVKETQYF.